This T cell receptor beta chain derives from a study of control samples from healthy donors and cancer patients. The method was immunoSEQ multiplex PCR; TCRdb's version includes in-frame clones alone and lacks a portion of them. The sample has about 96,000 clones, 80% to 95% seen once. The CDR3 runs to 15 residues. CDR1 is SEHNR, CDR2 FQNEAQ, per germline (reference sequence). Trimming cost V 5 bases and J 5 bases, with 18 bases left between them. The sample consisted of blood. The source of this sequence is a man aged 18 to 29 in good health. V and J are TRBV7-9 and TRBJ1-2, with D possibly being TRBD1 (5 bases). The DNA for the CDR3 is TGTGCCAGCAGCGGGGTGGCCGTAGGGGTGTATGGCTACACCTTC. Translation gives CASSGVAVGVYGYTF.